Only a few counts were recorded for the clone carrying this TCR beta chain. What it binds is not known. This entry is derived from a study of vaccination effects on CD4 cells after COVID-19. Study details: Samples were taken post-vaccine, and their median timing was 72 days after the second dose.

Method: immunoSEQ multiplex PCR; TCRdb's copy keeps in-frame clones and lacks some. This sample yields nearly 30,000 clones, of which 80% to 85% are seen a single time; 5.8% belongs to the top ten. The ends lost 2 bases at V and 11 bases at J; junction bases unmatched: 16. From germline, CDR1 is SGHRS and CDR2 YFSETQ. CDR3 length equals 16 residues. Using viral peptide pools, the ViraFEST assay grew out antigen-specific CD4+ T cells prior to sequencing. Cells that had been cultured for roughly eleven days were the source of isolated CD4+ T cells. Either the mRNA-1273 or the BNT162b2 vaccine was given to participants as two doses. On both days 3 and 7, half of the culture medium was replaced with IL-2 medium.

The J gene is TRBJ2-3, the V gene TRBV5-1; 8 bases agree with TRBD2. Source: CD4+ T cells from PBMCs cultured with SARS-CoV-2 spike peptides, taken after COVID-19 vaccination. The sequence was obtained from a human donor who received a COVID-19 vaccine. Some clones in this sample may be carry-over from other donors' samples. The DNA for the CDR3 is TGCGCCAGCAGCTTAGTTCTTGGAGCGGGGGCCAAGGTGCAGTATTTT. It encodes CASSLVLGAGAKVQYF.